This T cell receptor (beta chain) was captured by sequencing in a study of cytotoxic CD8 clonotypes in ibrutinib-treated CLL. Study overall: The patients comprised 10 to 12 relapsed/refractory and around 14 treatment-naive cases, about 18 IGHV unmutated. There were, on average, 255,043 productive templates and tens of thousands of productive rearrangements per sample.

This clone showed up just a few times. Its specificity is not known. Assay used: immunoSEQ multiplex PCR; TCRdb lists only in-frame clones, some missing. The sample lists 30,000 or so clones, roughly 60% seen once, with about 15% in the top ten. Study results and caveats: Elevated clonality accompanied ibrutinib response, with a return toward baseline values at progression. Treatment left the uncommon public clonotypes either contracted or stable in frequency.

This CDR3 is 12 amino acids long. Germline CDR1 and CDR2: SGHVS and FQNEAQ. V shed 2 bases and J shed 4 bases, with 5 bases lying between them. The TCR was taken from a human donor with chronic lymphocytic leukemia. The chain couples TRBV7-8 to TRBJ1-1; D remains unclear. The sequencing here drew on PBMCs, taken before ibrutinib treatment. CDR3 in amino acids: CASSLQVTEAFF. CDR3 DNA: TGTGCCAGCAGCTTACAGGTCACTGAAGCTTTCTTT.